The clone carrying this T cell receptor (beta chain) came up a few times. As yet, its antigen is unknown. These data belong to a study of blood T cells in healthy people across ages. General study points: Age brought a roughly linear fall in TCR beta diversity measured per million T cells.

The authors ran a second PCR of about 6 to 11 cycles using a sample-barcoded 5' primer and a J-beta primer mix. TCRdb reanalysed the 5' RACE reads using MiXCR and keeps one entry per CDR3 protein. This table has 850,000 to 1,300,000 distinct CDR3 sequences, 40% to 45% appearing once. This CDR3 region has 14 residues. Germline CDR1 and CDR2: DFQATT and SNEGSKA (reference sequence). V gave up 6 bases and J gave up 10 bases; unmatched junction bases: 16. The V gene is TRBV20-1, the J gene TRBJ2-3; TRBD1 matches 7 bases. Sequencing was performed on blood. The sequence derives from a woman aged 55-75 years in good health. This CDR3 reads CSADDRAALSPQYF. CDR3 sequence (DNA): TGCAGTGCGGACGACAGGGCCGCGTTGTCCCCGCAGTATTTT.